Below, one TCR beta chain is given with its context. The source of the sample is a study of blood T cell repertoires in COVID-19. Study background: Acute and convalescent COVID-19 specimens originated in the United States, Italy and Spain. T cells, B-cell-depleted T cells, or PBMCs supplied cDNA or gDNA.

In the authors' workflow: The assay estimated nucleated cells by amplifying reference gene primers. Some clones are missing from TCRdb's copy, which holds only in-frame ones; the method was immunoSEQ multiplex PCR. That table gives V, J and clone size, and the DNA gave D and trimming. Of 180,000 or so clones in the sample, around four fifths were seen once. Trimming took off 4 bases at V and 4 bases at J, with 18 bases between the two ends. CDR3 size: 15 residues. Germline-derived CDR1 and CDR2 are SGDLS and YYNGEE. The sequence derives from a human donor with acute or convalescent COVID-19. The donor label of this sample is uncertain. The rearrangement links TRBV9 to TRBJ2-7, with D maybe TRBD1 (6 bases). Source material: peripheral blood. DNA of the CDR3: TGTGCCAGCAGCCCCCAACAGGGAATAGGGTACGAGCAGTACTTC. Amino acids: CASSPQQGIGYEQYF.